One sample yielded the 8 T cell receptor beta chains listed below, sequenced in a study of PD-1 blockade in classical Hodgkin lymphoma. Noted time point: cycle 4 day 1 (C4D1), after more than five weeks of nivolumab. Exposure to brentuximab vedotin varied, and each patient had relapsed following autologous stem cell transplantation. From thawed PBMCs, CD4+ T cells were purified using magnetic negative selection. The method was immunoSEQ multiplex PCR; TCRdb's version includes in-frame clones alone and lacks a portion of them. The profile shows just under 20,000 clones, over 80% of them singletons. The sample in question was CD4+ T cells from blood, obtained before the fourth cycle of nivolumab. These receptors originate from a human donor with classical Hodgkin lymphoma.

CDR3: CASSPGQGFVQYF. Here the CDR3 DNA reads TGTGCCAGCAGTCCCGGACAGGGCTTCGTGCAGTACTTC. V usage is TRBV6-1 and J usage is TRBJ2-7, with TRBD1 matching over 8 bases. The CDR3 loop spans 13 amino acids. Looked up from germline, CDR1 is MNHNS and CDR2 is SASEGT. The V gene end was trimmed by 5 bases and the J gene end by 9 bases; junction bases not matched to a gene: 9.

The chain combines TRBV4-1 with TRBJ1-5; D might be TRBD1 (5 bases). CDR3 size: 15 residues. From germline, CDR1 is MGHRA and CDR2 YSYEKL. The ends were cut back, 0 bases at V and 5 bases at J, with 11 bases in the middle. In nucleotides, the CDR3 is TGCGCCAGCAGCCAAGATCTAATGGGGGATCAGCCCCAGCATTTT. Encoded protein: CASSQDLMGDQPQHF.

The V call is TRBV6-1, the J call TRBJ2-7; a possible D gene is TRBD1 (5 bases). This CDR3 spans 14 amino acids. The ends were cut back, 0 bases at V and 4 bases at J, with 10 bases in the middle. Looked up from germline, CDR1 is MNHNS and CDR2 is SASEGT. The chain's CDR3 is CASSEARVKYEQYF. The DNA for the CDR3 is TGTGCCAGCAGTGAAGCCAGGGTTAAGTACGAGCAGTACTTC.

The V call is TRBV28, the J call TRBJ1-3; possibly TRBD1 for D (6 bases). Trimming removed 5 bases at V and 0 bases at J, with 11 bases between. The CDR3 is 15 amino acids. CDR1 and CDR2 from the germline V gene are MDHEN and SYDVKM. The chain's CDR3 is CASSGHRASGNTIYF. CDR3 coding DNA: TGTGCCAGCAGTGGCCACAGGGCCTCTGGAAACACCATATATTTT.

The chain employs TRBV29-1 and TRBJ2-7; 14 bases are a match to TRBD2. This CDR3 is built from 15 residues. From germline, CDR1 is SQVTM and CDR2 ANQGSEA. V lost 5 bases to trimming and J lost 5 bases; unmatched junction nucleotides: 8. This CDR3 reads CSVTGTSGSIHEQYF. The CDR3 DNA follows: TGCAGCGTTACCGGGACTAGCGGGAGTATCCACGAGCAGTACTTC.

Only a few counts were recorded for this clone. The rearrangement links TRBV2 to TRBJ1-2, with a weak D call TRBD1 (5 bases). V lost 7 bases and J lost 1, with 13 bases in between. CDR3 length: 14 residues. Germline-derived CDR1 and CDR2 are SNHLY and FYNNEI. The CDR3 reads CASKKGEGNYGYTF. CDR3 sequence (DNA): TGTGCCAGCAAGAAAGGGGAAGGTAACTATGGCTACACCTTC.

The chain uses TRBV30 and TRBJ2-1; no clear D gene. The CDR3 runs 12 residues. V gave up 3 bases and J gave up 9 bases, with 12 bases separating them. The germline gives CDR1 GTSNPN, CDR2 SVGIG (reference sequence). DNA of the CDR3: TGTGCCTGGAGCTCTAACAGCGTTGAGCAGTTCTTC. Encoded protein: CAWSSNSVEQFF.

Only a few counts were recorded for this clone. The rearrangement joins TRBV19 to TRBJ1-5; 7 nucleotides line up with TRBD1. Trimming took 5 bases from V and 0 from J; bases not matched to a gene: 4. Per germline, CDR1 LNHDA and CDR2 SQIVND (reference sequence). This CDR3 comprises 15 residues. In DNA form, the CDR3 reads TGTGCCAGTAGTCCGGGACAGAATAGCAATCAGCCCCAGCATTTT. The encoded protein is CASSPGQNSNQPQHF. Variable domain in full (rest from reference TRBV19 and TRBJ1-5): DGGITQSPKYLFRKEGQNVTLSCEQNLNHDAMYWYRQDPGQGLRLIYYSQIVNDFQKGDIAEGYSVSREKKESFPLTVTSAQKNPTAFYLCASSPGQNSNQPQHFGDGTRLSIL.